This T cell receptor beta chain was profiled in a study of glioma-infiltrating T cells. Overall study results and limits: Non-neoplastic patients had below-expected tissue-blood divergence, while all gliomas exceeded expectation. Very few CDR3 sequences were shared between tissue and blood.

Looked up from germline, CDR1 is SGHTA and CDR2 is FQGNSA. The CDR3 runs to 14 residues. Trimming shortened V by 5 bases and J by 2 bases, and 12 bases separated the two germline ends. Amplification of TCR alpha and beta CDR3 regions from RNA used iRepertoire nested multiplex PCR. MiXCR, run by TCRdb on the multiplex PCR reads, gives a single entry per CDR3 protein. The sample holds around 140,000 distinct CDR3 sequences, about two fifths seen once. This clonotype was counted a few times. Its antigen is undetermined. The sample consisted of glioma tissue, nonneoplastic brain tissue, or PBMCs (not recorded which). This TCR derives from a human donor with low-grade glioma or glioblastoma, undergoing nonglioma brain surgery, or in good health (not recorded which). The chain recombines TRBV7-2 with TRBJ2-5, with a tentative D call TRBD1 (6 bases). In nucleotides, the CDR3 is TGTGCCAGCAGCACCTGGACAGAACAAGAGACCCAGTACTTC. Translating it yields CASSTWTEQETQYF.